This T cell receptor (beta chain) was sequenced in a study of regulatory and conventional T cells in breast cancer. This clonotype appeared a few times. The CDR3 length is 15 residues. CDR1 is MGHRA and CDR2 is YSYEKL in the germline V gene. Trimming removed 0 bases at V and 10 bases at J, with 13 bases between. TCRdb ran MiXCR on the PCR reads and lists one entry per CDR3 protein. The repertoire holds about 16,000 distinct CDR3 sequences, 25% to 40% seen once, with roughly 1.7% in the top ten. This chain connects TRBV4-1 to TRBJ1-6; D unresolved. The origin of this receptor is a female donor in good health. Sample: conventional T cells from blood. CDR3: CASSQDQSPRSPLHF. CDR3 DNA: TGCGCCAGCAGCCAAGATCAAAGCCCCAGGTCACCCCTCCACTTT.